Following are 7 T cell receptor beta chains from one sample sequenced in a study of identical twins. TCRdb fed the 5' RACE reads into MiXCR, producing one record per CDR3 protein. The profile covers roughly 700,000 distinct CDR3 sequences, with around 8.3% appearing a single time and 0.98% taken by the ten largest. The sample was also linked to a second study, of yellow fever vaccine responses in identical twins.

Sequencing used PBMCs. The receptors here all came from a woman younger than 35 in good health.

V and J are TRBV11-2 and TRBJ2-1; D perhaps matches TRBD1 (5 bases). Trimming removed 5 bases at V and 6 bases at J, with 11 bases between. CDR3 length equals 13 residues. The germline V gene has CDR1 SGHAT and CDR2 FQNNGV. CDR3 nucleotides: TGTGCCAGCAGCCCCCAGACAGCCAATGAGCAGTTCTTC. Its protein product is CASSPQTANEQFF.

The table lists this clonotype with a few counts. V usage is TRBV30 and J usage is TRBJ2-5, with a tentative D call TRBD1 (6 bases). The ends were cut back, 2 bases at V and 5 bases at J, with 6 bases in the middle. This CDR3 has 11 amino acids. CDR1 and CDR2 (germline): GTSNPN, SVGIG (reference sequence). CDR3 sequence: CAWSRGETQYF. The CDR3 bases are TGTGCCTGGAGTAGGGGGGAGACCCAGTACTTC.

The chain couples TRBV29-1 to TRBJ2-7; 11 bases are a match to TRBD2. Per the germline V gene, CDR1 is SQVTM and CDR2 is ANQGSEA. The CDR3 runs to 14 residues. The CDR3 loop is CGALELAGEGEQYF. CDR3 sequence (DNA): TGCGGCGCTCTAGAACTAGCGGGAGAGGGCGAGCAGTACTTC.

The table lists this clonotype with many counts. The chain combines TRBV12-3 or TRBV12-4 with TRBJ2-2; D is unresolved. V lost 3 bases, J lost 5 bases, and 10 bases lay in between. The CDR3 is 14 amino acids. CDR3 sequence: CASSFPRHTGELFF. The CDR3, as DNA: TGTGCCAGCAGTTTCCCCCGCCATACCGGGGAGCTGTTTTTT.

This clonotype was recorded at least ten times. The chain combines TRBV20-1 with TRBJ2-7, with D possibly TRBD2 on 6 matching bases. This CDR3 has 14 amino acids. In germline, CDR1 is DFQATT, CDR2 SNEGSKA (reference sequence). The germline V and J ends were trimmed by 3 bases and 0 bases, with 12 bases remaining between them. The CDR3 region is CSASRRLDSYEQYF. CDR3 bases: TGCAGTGCTAGCCGTCGACTAGACTCCTACGAGCAGTACTTC.

For the CDR3, the DNA is TGTGCCAGCAGCTACGGGGGGGCGAACTACAATGAGCAGTTCTTC. Its protein is CASSYGGANYNEQFF. This chain uses TRBV5-6 with TRBJ2-1, with TRBD2 identical over 8 bases. The germline gives CDR1 SGHDT, CDR2 YYEEEE. This CDR3 is 15 amino acids long. V was clipped by 3 bases and J by 3 bases; unmatched bases: 5.

The J gene is TRBJ1-3, the V gene TRBV7-2, with a tentative D call TRBD1 (6 bases). The CDR3 has 17 amino acids. Germline loops: CDR1 SGHTA, CDR2 FQGNSA. The ends were cut back, 0 bases at V and 0 bases at J, with 12 bases in the middle. The CDR3 sequence is CASSLASGANSGNTIYF. CDR3 in DNA: TGTGCCAGCAGCTTAGCGTCAGGGGCCAACTCTGGAAACACCATATATTTT.